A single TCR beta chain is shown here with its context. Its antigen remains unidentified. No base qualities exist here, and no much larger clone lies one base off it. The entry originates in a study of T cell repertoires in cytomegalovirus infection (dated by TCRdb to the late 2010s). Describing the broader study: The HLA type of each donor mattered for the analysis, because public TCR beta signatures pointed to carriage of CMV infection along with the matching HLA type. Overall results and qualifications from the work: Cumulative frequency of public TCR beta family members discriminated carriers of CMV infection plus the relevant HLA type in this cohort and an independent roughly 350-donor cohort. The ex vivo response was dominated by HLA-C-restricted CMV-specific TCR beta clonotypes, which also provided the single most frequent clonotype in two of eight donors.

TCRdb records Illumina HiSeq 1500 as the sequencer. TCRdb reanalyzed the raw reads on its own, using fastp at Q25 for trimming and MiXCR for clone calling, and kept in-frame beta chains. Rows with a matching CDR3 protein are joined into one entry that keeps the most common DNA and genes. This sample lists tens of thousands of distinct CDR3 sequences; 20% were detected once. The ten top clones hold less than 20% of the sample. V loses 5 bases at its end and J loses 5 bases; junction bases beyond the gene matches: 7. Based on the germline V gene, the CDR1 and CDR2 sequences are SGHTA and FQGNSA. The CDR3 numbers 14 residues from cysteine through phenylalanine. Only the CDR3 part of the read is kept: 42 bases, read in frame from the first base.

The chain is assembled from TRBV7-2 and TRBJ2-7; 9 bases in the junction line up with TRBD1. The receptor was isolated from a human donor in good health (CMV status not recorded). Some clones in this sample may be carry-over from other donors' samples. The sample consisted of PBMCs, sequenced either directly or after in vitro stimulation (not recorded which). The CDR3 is CASSLDRGVNEQYF. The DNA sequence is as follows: TGTGCCAGCAGCCTGGACAGGGGCGTTAACGAGCAGTACTTC. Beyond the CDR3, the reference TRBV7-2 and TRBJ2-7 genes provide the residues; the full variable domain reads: GAGVSQSPSNKVTEKGKDVELRCDPISGHTALYWYRQSLGQGLEFLIYFQGNSAPDKSGLPSDRFSAERTGGSVSTLTIQRTQQEDSAVYLCASSLDRGVNEQYFGPGTRLTVT.